This T cell receptor beta chain was profiled in a study of blood T cell repertoires in COVID-19. The germline V and J ends were trimmed by 2 bases and 5 bases, with 9 bases remaining between them. The CDR3 is made up of 14 amino acids. Germline CDR1 reads KGHSH; CDR2 reads LQKENI. This table comes from immunoSEQ multiplex PCR, and its TCRdb copy is limited to in-frame clones, with some not included. The table lists about 480,000 clones, approximately 90% of them singletons. This receptor was taken from a middle-aged woman who had recovered from COVID-19. The chain carries TRBV18 and TRBJ1-4; possibly TRBD1 for D (5 bases). Material for sequencing was PBMCs or T cells enriched from blood (not recorded which). CDR3 amino acids: CASSPDRINEKLFF. Written as DNA, the CDR3 is TGTGCCAGCTCACCAGACAGAATAAATGAAAAACTGTTTTTT.